These 29 T cell receptor beta chains came from one sample sequenced in a study of a mutant IDH1 vaccine in newly diagnosed glioma. Clones were read by immunoSEQ multiplex PCR, and TCRdb kept only the in-frame ones, dropping some. This table holds 75,000 to 85,000 clones, around nine tenths found once. Antigens of these TCRs are unknown. Sample time point: week 5, during vaccination. Topical imiquimod was applied with each vaccine dose, which held 300 ug of mutant IDH1 20-mer peptide. Sequencing was performed on PBMCs, taken from a glioma patient whose treatment included an IDH1 peptide vaccine. The source of these receptors is a woman in her forties or fifties with glioma.

The chain links TRBV5-1 to TRBJ1-2; D is unclear. Germline V gives CDR1 SGHRS, CDR2 YFSETQ. Trimming took 1 base from V and 3 from J, leaving 7 bases between them. This CDR3 region has 13 residues. The CDR3 here is CASSLYLDYGYTF. The CDR3 region has the DNA TGCGCCAGCAGCTTGTATCTCGACTATGGCTACACCTTC.

The rearrangement joins TRBV27 to TRBJ1-1; a possible D gene is TRBD1 (6 bases). Trimming pared 6 bases from V and 1 base from J, leaving 18 bases between. CDR1 is MNHEY, CDR2 SMNVEV, per germline (reference sequence). This CDR3 has 16 amino acids. Here the CDR3 reads CASRPTPSTGNTEAFF. Here the CDR3 DNA reads TGTGCCAGCAGGCCCACCCCATCGACAGGGAACACTGAAGCTTTCTTT.

DNA of the CDR3: TGTGCCAGCAGTGAAGGGGGGGCTAGCGGGAGAACCGGGGAGCTGTTTTTT. Amino acids: CASSEGGASGRTGELFF. The chain joins TRBV6-1 to TRBJ2-2; TRBD2 matches at 10 bases. CDR3 length: 17 amino acids. Germline values: CDR1 MNHNS, CDR2 SASEGT. The junction had 7 bases not matched to a gene; V was cut back by 1 base and J by 5 bases.

This chain connects TRBV25-1 to TRBJ1-4, with D maybe TRBD1 (6 bases). Trimming cost V 3 bases and J 7 bases, with 9 bases left between them. The CDR3 loop spans 13 amino acids. From germline, CDR1 is MGHDK and CDR2 SYGVNS. Here the CDR3 reads CASSEGAREKLFF. CDR3 DNA sequence: TGTGCCAGCAGTGAGGGGGCGCGTGAAAAACTGTTTTTT.

The J gene is TRBJ2-7, the V gene TRBV2; D is undetermined. CDR3 length equals 12 residues. V lost 4 bases and J lost 5, with 9 bases in between. The V gene's germline CDR1 is SNHLY and CDR2 FYNNEI. CDR3 amino acids: CASSGLVHEQYF. The CDR3 nucleotides are TGTGCCAGCAGTGGTTTAGTCCACGAGCAGTACTTC.

The chain employs TRBV7-3 and TRBJ2-5, with no clear D. Trimming shortened V by 4 bases and J by 5 bases, and 11 bases separated the two germline ends. From germline, CDR1 is SGHTA and CDR2 FQGTGA. This CDR3 spans 13 amino acids. The chain's CDR3 is CASSSRHWETQYF. The CDR3 region has the DNA TGTGCCAGCAGCTCTAGGCACTGGGAGACCCAGTACTTC.

The CDR3 sequence: CASSQRGASNQPQHF. The CDR3 nucleotides read TGTGCCAGTTCTCAGAGGGGTGCGAGCAATCAGCCCCAGCATTTT. V usage is TRBV19 and J usage is TRBJ1-5; maybe TRBD1 (5 bases). V lost 8 bases and J lost 1, with 15 bases in between. The CDR3 is 15 residues long. In germline, CDR1 is LNHDA, CDR2 SQIVND (reference sequence).

This sequence joins TRBV6-6 and TRBJ2-5; D perhaps matches TRBD1 (6 bases). Between the trimmed V and J ends, which lost 7 bases and 4 bases, there was a span of 13 bases. The CDR3 totals 13 residues. Germline CDR1 MNHNY, CDR2 SVGAGI (reference sequence). Here the CDR3 reads CASTLTGRETQYF. The DNA of the CDR3 is TGTGCCAGCACTCTTACAGGGAGAGAGACCCAGTACTTC.

The CDR3 DNA sequence: TGTGCCAGCAGTTATGAGGGAGCGACTGGCTACACCTTC. Protein product: CASSYEGATGYTF. The chain employs TRBV6-6 and TRBJ1-2; no clear D. This CDR3 is built from 13 residues. In germline, CDR1 is MNHNY, CDR2 SVGAGI (reference sequence). V was cut by 3 bases and J by 7 bases, with 12 bases left in between.

This chain links TRBV10-1 with TRBJ2-1; 11 nucleotides line up with TRBD2. CDR1 WNHNN and CDR2 SYGVQD come from the germline V gene (reference sequence). The length of the CDR3 is 16 residues. Losses at the gene ends were 2 bases for V and 0 bases for J; bases not matched to a gene: 0. The CDR3 sequence: CASSETSGSSYNEQFF. The CDR3 DNA reads as TGCGCCAGCAGTGAGACTAGCGGGAGCTCCTACAATGAGCAGTTCTTC.

J is TRBJ2-2 and V is TRBV10-2; D remains ambiguous. CDR1 and CDR2 (germline): WSHSY, SAAADI. The germline V and J ends were trimmed by 4 bases and 3 bases, with 3 bases remaining between them. The CDR3 is made up of 12 amino acids. In nucleotides, the CDR3 is TGCGCCAGCAGTGTTCACACCGGGGAGCTGTTTTTT. Its translation is CASSVHTGELFF.

The chain employs TRBV4-1 and TRBJ2-7; D assignment may be TRBD1 or TRBD2 (5 bases each). Germline V gene data show CDR1 as MGHRA and CDR2 as YSYEKL. The CDR3 covers 14 residues. Deletions cut 4 bases from V and 1 base from J, with 11 bases between. CDR3 loop: CASSPGTGSYEQYF. The CDR3 DNA reads as TGCGCCAGCAGCCCCGGGACGGGGTCCTACGAGCAGTACTTC.

The chain recombines TRBV4-1 with TRBJ2-5; 10 nucleotides match TRBD1. The DNA end is a closer match to TRBJ2-7, so the J assignment may be wrong. CDR1 and CDR2 from the germline V gene are MGHRA and YSYEKL. The CDR3 extends over 15 amino acids. CDR3: CASSPGQGYGYEQYF. Written as DNA, the CDR3 is TGCGCCAGCAGCCCGGGACAGGGGTACGGCTACGAGCAGTACTTC.

The chain uses TRBV27 and TRBJ1-1; D call uncertain. Trimming took 5 bases from V and 3 from J, leaving 22 bases between them. This CDR3 has 17 residues. Germline V gene sequence: CDR1 MNHEY, CDR2 SMNVEV (reference sequence). The CDR3 sequence: CASSPTQVGPLDTEAFF. The CDR3 DNA is TGTGCCAGCAGTCCAACCCAGGTTGGGCCCCTGGACACTGAAGCTTTCTTT.

The chain joins TRBV7-2 to TRBJ2-1; D is undetermined. V lost 0 bases, J lost 4 bases, and 13 bases lay in between. CDR1 is SGHTA, CDR2 FQGNSA, per germline. CDR3 length: 16 amino acids. CDR3 amino acids: CASSLAPLGLYNEQFF. DNA of the CDR3: TGTGCCAGCAGCTTAGCCCCCTTAGGTCTTTACAATGAGCAGTTCTTC.

This chain connects TRBV2 to TRBJ2-1; D gene uncertain. Trimming removed 8 bases at V and 9 bases at J, with 20 bases between. CDR1 is SNHLY and CDR2 is FYNNEI in the germline V gene. There are 14 residues in the CDR3. This CDR3 reads CASSWSPDVSEQFF. In DNA, the CDR3 is TGTGCCAGCTCCTGGAGTCCCGACGTGAGTGAGCAGTTCTTC.

The chain links TRBV13 to TRBJ1-5, with TRBD1 as a possible D gene (5 bases). CDR1 and CDR2 from the germline V gene are PRHDT and FYEKMQ (reference sequence). The CDR3 has 14 residues. Trimming cost V 5 bases and J 3 bases, with 11 bases left between them. CDR3 DNA sequence: TGTGCCAGCAGCCCGGGACGAGTCAATCAGCCCCAGCATTTT. This sequence encodes CASSPGRVNQPQHF. The whole variable domain, filled in from reference TRBV13 and TRBJ1-5, reads AAGVIQSPRHLIKEKRETATLKCYPIPRHDTVYWYQQGPGQDPQFLISFYEKMQSDKGSIPDRFSAQQFSDYHSELNMSSLELGDSALYFCASSPGRVNQPQHFGDGTRLSIL.

The chain carries TRBV28 and TRBJ1-2; the match to TRBD1 covers 7 bases. Per germline, CDR1 MDHEN and CDR2 SYDVKM. V lost 4 bases to trimming and J lost 6 bases; unmatched junction nucleotides: 11. The CDR3 has 15 residues. CDR3 sequence reads: CASSSPAGGFDGYTF. CDR3 in DNA: TGTGCCAGCAGTTCCCCGGCAGGGGGGTTCGATGGCTACACCTTC.

The chain employs TRBV28 and TRBJ1-5; D remains ambiguous. V lost 6 bases and J lost 7, with 16 bases in between. CDR3 length equals 14 residues. Germline CDR1 MDHEN, CDR2 SYDVKM. CDR3 coding DNA: TGTGCCAGCAGCTCCGGACCTATGGGGCAGCCCCAGCATTTT. Its protein is CASSSGPMGQPQHF.

This clone is a singleton in its sample. For the CDR3, the DNA is TGCGCCAGCAGCCGGAGGGGGGCCGGGGAGCTGTTTTTT. Translating gives CASSRRGAGELFF. This chain uses TRBV5-1 with TRBJ2-2, with D perhaps assigned TRBD1 or TRBD2 (6 bases each). V lost 4 bases to trimming and J lost 6 bases, with 10 bases between them. The length of the CDR3 is 13 residues. In germline, CDR1 is SGHRS, CDR2 YFSETQ.

The rearrangement uses TRBV20-1 and TRBJ2-7; D tentatively reads TRBD1 or TRBD2 (5 bases each). V lost 3 bases, J lost 2 bases, and 5 bases lay in between. The CDR3 is 11 amino acids. CDR1 DFQATT and CDR2 SNEGSKA come from the germline V gene (reference sequence). CDR3 residues: CSARGAYEQYF. CDR3 coding DNA: TGCAGTGCTAGGGGGGCCTACGAGCAGTACTTC.

V usage is TRBV6-5 and J usage is TRBJ2-2, with no clear D. Germline-derived CDR1 and CDR2 are MNHEY and SVGAGI. Trimming removed 4 bases at V and 5 bases at J, with 11 bases between. This CDR3 region has 14 residues. CDR3 amino acids: CASSFRAPTGELFF. The DNA for the CDR3 is TGTGCCAGCAGTTTCCGGGCACCGACCGGGGAGCTGTTTTTT.

CDR3 region: CASSFRPTGAVTGELFF. The CDR3 DNA reads TGTGCCAGCAGCTTCCGACCGACAGGAGCGGTTACCGGGGAGCTGTTTTTT. V and J are TRBV7-8 and TRBJ2-2; tentative D call: TRBD1 (6 bases). Germline V gene lookup returns CDR1 SGHVS and CDR2 FQNEAQ. Trimming cost V 3 bases and J 5 bases, with 19 bases left between them. The CDR3 sequence is 17 residues long.

This chain links TRBV6-5 with TRBJ2-7, with D tentatively TRBD1 (6 bases). The ends were cut back, 4 bases at V and 7 bases at J, with 23 bases in the middle. Looked up from germline, CDR1 is MNHEY and CDR2 is SVGAGI. The CDR3 has 16 residues. The CDR3 here is CASSSPGTPPSGEQYF. DNA of the CDR3: TGTGCCAGCAGTTCGCCCGGGACACCCCCCTCTGGGGAGCAGTACTTC.

This CDR3 reads CASSLPYLDGRTSFDNEQFF. The CDR3 bases are TGTGCCAGCAGCCTTCCCTACTTGGACGGTCGGACTAGTTTCGACAATGAGCAGTTCTTC. The chain is built from TRBV5-4 and TRBJ2-1, with TRBD2 identical over 7 bases. The CDR3 contains 20 residues. Trimming cost V 4 bases and J 5 bases; bases outside gene matches: 24. Per the germline V gene, CDR1 is SGHNT and CDR2 is YYREEE (reference sequence).

This chain uses TRBV14 with TRBJ1-1; D is unclear. This CDR3 is built from 14 residues. CDR1 SGHDN and CDR2 FVKESK come from the germline V gene. The V and J ends lost 3 bases and 0 bases respectively, with 8 bases between them. The CDR3 DNA sequence: TGTGCCAGCAGCCAGGGTCCACTGAACACTGAAGCTTTCTTT. Its translation is CASSQGPLNTEAFF.

The chain uses TRBV2 and TRBJ2-7; D could derive from TRBD1 or TRBD2 (6 bases each). V was shortened by 8 bases and J by 3 bases, with 11 bases between the two germline ends. Germline CDR1 is SNHLY and CDR2 is FYNNEI. The CDR3 has 12 residues. CDR3 DNA sequence: TGTGCCAGCTCCGGGGGCCGCTACGAGCAGTACTTC. This codes for CASSGGRYEQYF. Together with reference TRBV2 and TRBJ2-7, the CDR3 gives the full variable domain: EPEVTQTPSHQVTQMGQEVILRCVPISNHLYFYWYRQILGQKVEFLVSFYNNEISEKSEIFDDQFSVERPDGSNFTLKIRSTKLEDSAMYFCASSGGRYEQYFGPGTRLTVT.

About this clone: The junction shows a germline mismatch at one end, possibly a read error. This chain connects TRBV7-7 to TRBJ2-1; D might be TRBD1 or TRBD2, each matching 8 bases. CDR3 length: 16 residues. CDR1 and CDR2 (germline): SSHAT, FNYEAQ (reference sequence). The CDR3 DNA reads as TGTGCTAGCAGCTTAGCGGGACAGGTGGTATACAATGAGCAGTTCTTC. This encodes CASSLAGQVVYNEQFF. Variable domain in full (rest from reference TRBV7-7 and TRBJ2-1): GAGVSQSPRYKVTKRGQDVTLRCDPISSHATLYWYQQALGQGPEFLTYFNYEAQPDKSGLPSDRFSAERPEGSISTLTIQRTEQRDSAMYRCASSLAGQVVYNEQFFGPGTRLTVL.

The gene calls are TRBV7-2 and TRBJ2-1; D not resolved. Germline CDR1 and CDR2: SGHTA and FQGNSA. Between the trimmed V and J ends, which lost 2 bases and 5 bases, there was a span of 4 bases. The CDR3 consists of 12 residues. The CDR3 region has the DNA TGTGCCAGCAGCTTATATAACAATGAGCAGTTCTTC. The encoded protein is CASSLYNNEQFF.